The clone carrying this T cell receptor beta chain was picked up a small number of times. Antigen specificity is unknown. The data derive from a study of identical twins. Points from the study as a whole: With beta out-of-frame sequences, excess sharing by twins was weaker. For monozygotic twins, models underestimated out-of-frame TCR alpha sharing. While abundant cord blood beta clonotypes carried fewer insertions, memory repertoires showed no such pattern.

Germline CDR1 reads MNHNS; CDR2 reads SASEGT. The CDR3 contains 13 residues. V was clipped by 2 bases and J by 0 bases, with 5 bases between them. All of the donors were Caucasians in good health. Each CDR3 protein gets one entry after TCRdb re-called the 5' RACE reads with MiXCR. The sample includes some 240,000 distinct CDR3 sequences, more than 9% of them seen just once. The sample consisted of memory T cells sorted from blood. The rearrangement joins TRBV6-1 to TRBJ2-7; D gene ambiguous. The TCR originated in a man aged 50 or older in good health. CDR3 region: CASSENYSYEQYF. The CDR3 DNA reads TGTGCCAGCAGTGAAAACTACTCCTACGAGCAGTACTTC.